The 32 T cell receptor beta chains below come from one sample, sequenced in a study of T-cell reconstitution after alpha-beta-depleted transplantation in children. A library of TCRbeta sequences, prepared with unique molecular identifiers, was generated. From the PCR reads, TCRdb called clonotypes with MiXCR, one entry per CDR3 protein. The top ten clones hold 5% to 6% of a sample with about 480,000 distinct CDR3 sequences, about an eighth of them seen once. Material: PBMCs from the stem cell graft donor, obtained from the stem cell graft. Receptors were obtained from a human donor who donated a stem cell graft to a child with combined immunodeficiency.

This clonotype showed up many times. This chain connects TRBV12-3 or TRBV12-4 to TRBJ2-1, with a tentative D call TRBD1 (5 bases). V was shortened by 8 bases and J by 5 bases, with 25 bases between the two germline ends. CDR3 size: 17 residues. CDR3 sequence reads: CASAIRLDTLPNNEQFF. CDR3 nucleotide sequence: TGTGCCAGCGCCATTAGGTTGGACACACTCCCGAACAATGAGCAGTTCTTC.

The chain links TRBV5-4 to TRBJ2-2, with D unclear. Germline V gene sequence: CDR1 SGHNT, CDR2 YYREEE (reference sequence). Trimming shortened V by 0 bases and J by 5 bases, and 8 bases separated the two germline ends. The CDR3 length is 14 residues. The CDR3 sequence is CASSLAAFTGELFF. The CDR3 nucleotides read TGTGCCAGCAGCTTGGCAGCTTTTACCGGGGAGCTGTTTTTT.

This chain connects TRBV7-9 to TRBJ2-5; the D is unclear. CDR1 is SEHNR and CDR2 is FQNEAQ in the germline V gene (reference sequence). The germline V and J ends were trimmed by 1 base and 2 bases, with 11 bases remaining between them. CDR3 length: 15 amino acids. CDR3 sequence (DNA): TGTGCCAGCAGCTTAGACTGGCCCGAGCAAGAGACCCAGTACTTC. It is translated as CASSLDWPEQETQYF.

The CDR3 loop is CASRVTGGGYGYTF. The CDR3 DNA reads TGTGCCAGCAGAGTGACAGGGGGAGGGTATGGCTACACCTTC. This sequence joins TRBV12-3 or TRBV12-4 and TRBJ1-2, with TRBD1 identical over 9 bases. With V trimmed by 6 bases and J by 5 bases, 7 bases remained unmatched. This CDR3 has 14 amino acids.

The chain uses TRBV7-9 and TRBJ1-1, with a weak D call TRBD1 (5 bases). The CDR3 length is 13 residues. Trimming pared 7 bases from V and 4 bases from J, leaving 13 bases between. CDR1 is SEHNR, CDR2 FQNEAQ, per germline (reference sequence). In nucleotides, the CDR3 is TGTGCCAGCAACCCCGATGGGGGCACTGAAGCTTTCTTT. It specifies CASNPDGGTEAFF.

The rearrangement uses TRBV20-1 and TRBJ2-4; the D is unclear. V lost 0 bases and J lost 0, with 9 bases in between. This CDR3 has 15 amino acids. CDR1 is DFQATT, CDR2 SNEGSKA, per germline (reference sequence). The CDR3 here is CSARDRKEAKNIQYF. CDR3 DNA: TGCAGTGCTAGAGATCGGAAAGAAGCCAAAAACATTCAGTACTTC.

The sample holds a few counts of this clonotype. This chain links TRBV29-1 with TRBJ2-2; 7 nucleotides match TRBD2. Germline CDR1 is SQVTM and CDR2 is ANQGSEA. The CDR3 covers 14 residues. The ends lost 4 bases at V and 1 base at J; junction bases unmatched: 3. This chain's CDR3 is CSVGGGGNTGELFF. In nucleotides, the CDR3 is TGCAGCGTTGGTGGCGGGGGGAACACCGGGGAGCTGTTTTTT.

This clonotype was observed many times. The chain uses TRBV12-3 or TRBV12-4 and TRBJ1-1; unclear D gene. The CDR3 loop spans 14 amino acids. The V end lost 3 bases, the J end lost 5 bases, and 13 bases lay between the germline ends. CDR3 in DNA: TGTGCCAGCAGTTTCCCGAGGGCTAGGACTGAAGCTTTCTTT. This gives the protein CASSFPRARTEAFF.

The CDR3 here is CASREDSTYNEQFF. The CDR3 bases are TGTGCCAGCAGAGAGGACTCCACCTACAATGAGCAGTTCTTC. V is TRBV28 and J is TRBJ2-1, with D tentatively TRBD2 (5 bases). The V end lost 6 bases, the J end lost 2 bases, and 11 bases lay between the germline ends. CDR1 MDHEN and CDR2 SYDVKM come from the germline V gene. The CDR3 extends over 14 amino acids.

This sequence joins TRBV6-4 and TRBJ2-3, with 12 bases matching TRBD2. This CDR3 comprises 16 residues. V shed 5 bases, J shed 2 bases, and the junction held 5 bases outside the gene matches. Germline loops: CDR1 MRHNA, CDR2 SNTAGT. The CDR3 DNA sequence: TGTGCCAGCAGTCCCCTAGCGGGGGGGATCACAGATACGCAGTATTTT. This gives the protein CASSPLAGGITDTQYF.

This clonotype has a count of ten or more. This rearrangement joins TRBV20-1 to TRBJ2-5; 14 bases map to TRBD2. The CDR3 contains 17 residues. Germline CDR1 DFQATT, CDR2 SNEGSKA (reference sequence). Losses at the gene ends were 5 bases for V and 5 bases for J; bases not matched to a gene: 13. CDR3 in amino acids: CSALKPTGLAGEETQYF. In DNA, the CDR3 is TGCAGTGCTCTCAAACCCACGGGACTAGCGGGAGAGGAGACCCAGTACTTC.

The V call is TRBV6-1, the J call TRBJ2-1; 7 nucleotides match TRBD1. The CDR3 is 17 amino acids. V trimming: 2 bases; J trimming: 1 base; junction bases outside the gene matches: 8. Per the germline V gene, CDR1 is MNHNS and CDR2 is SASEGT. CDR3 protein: CASSELGQAHSYNEQFF. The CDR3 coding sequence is TGTGCCAGCAGTGAACTAGGACAGGCCCATTCCTACAATGAGCAGTTCTTC.

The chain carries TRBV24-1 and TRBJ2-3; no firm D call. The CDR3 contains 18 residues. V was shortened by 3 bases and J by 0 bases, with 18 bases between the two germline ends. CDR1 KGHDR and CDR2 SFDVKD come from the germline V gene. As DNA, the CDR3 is TGTGCCACCAGTGATCTCCGGACGACCACCCCTAGCACAGATACGCAGTATTTT. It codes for CATSDLRTTTPSTDTQYF.

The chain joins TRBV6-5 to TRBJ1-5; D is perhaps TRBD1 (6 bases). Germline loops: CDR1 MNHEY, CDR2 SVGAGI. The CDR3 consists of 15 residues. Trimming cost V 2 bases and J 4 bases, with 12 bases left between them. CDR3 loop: CASSYGPTGNQPQHF. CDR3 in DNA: TGTGCCAGCAGTTACGGTCCCACAGGGAATCAGCCCCAGCATTTT.

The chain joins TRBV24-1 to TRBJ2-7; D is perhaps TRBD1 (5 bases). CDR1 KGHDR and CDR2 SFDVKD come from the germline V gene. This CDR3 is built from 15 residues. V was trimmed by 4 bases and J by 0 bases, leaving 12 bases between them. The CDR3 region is CATSEGPASSYEQYF. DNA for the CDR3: TGTGCCACCAGTGAGGGGCCTGCCAGCTCCTACGAGCAGTACTTC.

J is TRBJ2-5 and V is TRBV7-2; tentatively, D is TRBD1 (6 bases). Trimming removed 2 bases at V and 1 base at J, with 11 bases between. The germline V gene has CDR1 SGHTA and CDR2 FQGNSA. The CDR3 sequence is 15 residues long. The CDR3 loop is CASSLNRAPQETQYF. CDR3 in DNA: TGTGCCAGCAGCTTAAACAGGGCCCCCCAAGAGACCCAGTACTTC.

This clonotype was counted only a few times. The CDR3 region is CASSPRQGGNEQFF. CDR3 in DNA: TGTGCCAGCAGCCCAAGACAGGGGGGGAATGAGCAGTTCTTC. The chain carries TRBV7-9 and TRBJ2-1, with 9 bases that match TRBD1. Per germline, CDR1 SEHNR and CDR2 FQNEAQ (reference sequence). V lost 5 bases to trimming and J lost 7 bases; unmatched junction nucleotides: 6. The CDR3 spans 14 residues.

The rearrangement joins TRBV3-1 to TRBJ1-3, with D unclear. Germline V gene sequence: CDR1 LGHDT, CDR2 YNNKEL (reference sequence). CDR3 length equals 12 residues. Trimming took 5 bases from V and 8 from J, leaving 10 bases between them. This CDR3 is CASSAPLDTIYF. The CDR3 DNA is TGTGCCAGCAGCGCCCCTTTAGACACCATATATTTT.

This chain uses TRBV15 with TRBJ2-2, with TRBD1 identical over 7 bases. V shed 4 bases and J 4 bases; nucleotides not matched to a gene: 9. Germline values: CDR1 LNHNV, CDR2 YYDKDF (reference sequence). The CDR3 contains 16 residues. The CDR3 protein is CATSIKPYRGTGELFF. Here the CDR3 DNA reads TGTGCCACCAGCATAAAACCCTACAGGGGCACCGGGGAGCTGTTTTTT.

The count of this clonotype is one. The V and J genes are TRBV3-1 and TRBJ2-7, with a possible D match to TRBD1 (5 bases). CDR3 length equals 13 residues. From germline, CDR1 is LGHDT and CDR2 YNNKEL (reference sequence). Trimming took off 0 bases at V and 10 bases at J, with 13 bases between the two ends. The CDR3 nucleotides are TGTGCCAGCAGCCAAGATAAAACAGGCAGACAGTACTTC. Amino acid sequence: CASSQDKTGRQYF.

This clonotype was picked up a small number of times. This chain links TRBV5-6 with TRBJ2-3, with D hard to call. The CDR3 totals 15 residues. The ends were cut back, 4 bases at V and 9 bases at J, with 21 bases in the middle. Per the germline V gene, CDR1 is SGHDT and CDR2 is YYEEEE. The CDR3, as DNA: TGTGCCAGCAGCCAGTTGGACGCCCCATTGGGGACGCAGTATTTT. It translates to CASSQLDAPLGTQYF.

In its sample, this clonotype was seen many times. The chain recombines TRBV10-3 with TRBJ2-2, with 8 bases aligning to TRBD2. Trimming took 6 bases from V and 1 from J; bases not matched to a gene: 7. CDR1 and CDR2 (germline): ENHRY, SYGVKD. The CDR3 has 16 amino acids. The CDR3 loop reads CAISGGVTQNTGELFF. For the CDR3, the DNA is TGTGCCATCAGCGGGGGGGTGACTCAGAACACCGGGGAGCTGTTTTTT.

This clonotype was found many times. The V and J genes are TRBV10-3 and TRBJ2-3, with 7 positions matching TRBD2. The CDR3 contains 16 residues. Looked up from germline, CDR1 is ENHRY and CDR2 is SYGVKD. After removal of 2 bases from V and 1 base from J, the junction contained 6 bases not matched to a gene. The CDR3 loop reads CAISERTRGGTDTQYF. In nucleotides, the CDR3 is TGTGCCATCAGTGAGAGGACTAGAGGGGGCACAGATACGCAGTATTTT.

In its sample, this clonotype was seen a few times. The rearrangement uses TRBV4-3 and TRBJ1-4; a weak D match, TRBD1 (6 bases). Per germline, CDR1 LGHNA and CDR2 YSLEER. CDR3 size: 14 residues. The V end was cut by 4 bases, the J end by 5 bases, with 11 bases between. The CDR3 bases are TGCGCCAGCAGCCGGACAGCCCTAAATGAAAAACTGTTTTTT. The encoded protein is CASSRTALNEKLFF.

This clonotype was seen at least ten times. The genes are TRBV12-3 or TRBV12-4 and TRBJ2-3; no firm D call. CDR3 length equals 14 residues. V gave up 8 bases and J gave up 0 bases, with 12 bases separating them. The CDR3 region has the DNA TGTGCCAGCGTCGGCATCGATAGCACAGATACGCAGTATTTT. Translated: CASVGIDSTDTQYF.

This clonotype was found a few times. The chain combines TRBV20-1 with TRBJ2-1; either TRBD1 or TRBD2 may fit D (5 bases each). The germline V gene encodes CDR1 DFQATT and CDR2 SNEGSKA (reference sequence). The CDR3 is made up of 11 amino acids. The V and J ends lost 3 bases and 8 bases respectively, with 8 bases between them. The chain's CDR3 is CSARGVDEQFF. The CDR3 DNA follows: TGCAGTGCTAGGGGGGTCGATGAGCAGTTCTTC.

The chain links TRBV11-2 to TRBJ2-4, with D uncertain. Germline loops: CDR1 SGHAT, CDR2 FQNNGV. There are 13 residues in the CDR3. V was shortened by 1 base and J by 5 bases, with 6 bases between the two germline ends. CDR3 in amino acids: CASSLVPENIQYF. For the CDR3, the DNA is TGTGCCAGCAGCTTAGTCCCAGAAAACATTCAGTACTTC. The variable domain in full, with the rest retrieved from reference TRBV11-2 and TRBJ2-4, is EAGVAQSPRYKIIEKRQSVAFWCNPISGHATLYWYQQILGQGPKLLIQFQNNGVVDDSQLPKDRFSAERLKGVDSTLKIQPAKLEDSAVYLCASSLVPENIQYFGAGTRLSVL.

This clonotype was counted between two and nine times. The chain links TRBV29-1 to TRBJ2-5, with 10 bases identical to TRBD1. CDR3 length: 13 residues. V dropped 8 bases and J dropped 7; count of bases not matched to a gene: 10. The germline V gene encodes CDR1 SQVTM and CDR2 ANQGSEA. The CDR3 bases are TGCAGCTTCTCCGGGACAGGGGAAAGGACCCAGTACTTC. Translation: CSFSGTGERTQYF. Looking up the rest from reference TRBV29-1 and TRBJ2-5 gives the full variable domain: SAVISQKPSRDICQRGTSLTIQCQVDSQVTMMFWYRQQPGQSLTLIATANQGSEATYESGFVIDKFPISRPNLTFSTLTVSNMSPEDSSIYLCSFSGTGERTQYFGPGTRLLVL.

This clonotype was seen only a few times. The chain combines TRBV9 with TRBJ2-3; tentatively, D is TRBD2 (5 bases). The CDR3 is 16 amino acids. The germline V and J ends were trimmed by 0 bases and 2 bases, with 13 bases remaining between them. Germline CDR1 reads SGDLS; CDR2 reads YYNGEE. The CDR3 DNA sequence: TGTGCCAGCAGCGTAGGGCTGGCGGGCCTCACAGATACGCAGTATTTT. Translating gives CASSVGLAGLTDTQYF.

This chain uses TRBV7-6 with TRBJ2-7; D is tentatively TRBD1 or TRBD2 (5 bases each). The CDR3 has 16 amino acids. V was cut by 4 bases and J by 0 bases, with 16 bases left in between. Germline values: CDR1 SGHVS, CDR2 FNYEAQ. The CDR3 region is CASSSSGIRGSYEQYF. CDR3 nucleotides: TGTGCCAGCAGCTCCTCGGGGATAAGGGGCTCCTACGAGCAGTACTTC.

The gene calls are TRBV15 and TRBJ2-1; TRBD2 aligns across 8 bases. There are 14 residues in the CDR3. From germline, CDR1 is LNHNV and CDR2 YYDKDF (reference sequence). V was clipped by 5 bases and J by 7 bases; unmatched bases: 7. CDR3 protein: CATSQAGAVNEQFF. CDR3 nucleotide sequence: TGTGCCACCAGCCAAGCGGGAGCGGTGAATGAGCAGTTCTTC. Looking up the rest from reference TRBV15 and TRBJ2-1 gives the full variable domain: DAMVIQNPRYQVTQFGKPVTLSCSQTLNHNVMYWYQQKSSQAPKLLFHYYDKDFNNEADTPDNFQSRRPNTSFCFLDIRSPGLGDTAMYLCATSQAGAVNEQFFGPGTRLTVL.

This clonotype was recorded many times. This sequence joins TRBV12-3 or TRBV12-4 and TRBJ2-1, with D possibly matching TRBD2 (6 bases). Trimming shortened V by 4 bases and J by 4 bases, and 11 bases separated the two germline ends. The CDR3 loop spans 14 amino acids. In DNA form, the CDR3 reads TGTGCCAGCAGTTCCCCGGGAGCTTACAATGAGCAGTTCTTC. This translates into CASSSPGAYNEQFF.